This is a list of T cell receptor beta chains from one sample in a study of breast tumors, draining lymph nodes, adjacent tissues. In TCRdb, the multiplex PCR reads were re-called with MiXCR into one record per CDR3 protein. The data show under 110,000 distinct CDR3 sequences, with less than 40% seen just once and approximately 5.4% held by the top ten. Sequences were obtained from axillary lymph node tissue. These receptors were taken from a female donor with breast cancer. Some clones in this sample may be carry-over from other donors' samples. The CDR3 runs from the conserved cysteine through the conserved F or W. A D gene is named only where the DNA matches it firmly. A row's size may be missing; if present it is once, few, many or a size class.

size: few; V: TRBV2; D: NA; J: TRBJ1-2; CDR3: CASCLGSGYGYTF; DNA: TGTGCCAGCTGCCTGGGGTCGGGGTATGGCTACACCTTC
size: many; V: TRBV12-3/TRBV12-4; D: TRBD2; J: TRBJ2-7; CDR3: CASSLVGSGLYEQYF; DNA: TGTGCCAGCAGTTTAGTGGGTAGCGGGCTATACGAGCAGTACTTC
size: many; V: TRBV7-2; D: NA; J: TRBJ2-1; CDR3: CASGNGHEQFF; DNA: TGTGCCAGCGGTAACGGGCATGAGCAGTTCTTC
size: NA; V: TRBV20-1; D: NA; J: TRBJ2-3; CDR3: CSARGRPPGVRTDTQYF; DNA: TGCAGTGCTAGGGGCCGCCCTCCGGGGGTTCGCACAGATACGCAGTATTTT
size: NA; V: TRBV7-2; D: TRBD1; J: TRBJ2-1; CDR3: CASSENQGDNEQFF; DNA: TGTGCCAGCAGCGAAAATCAGGGGGACAATGAGCAGTTCTTC
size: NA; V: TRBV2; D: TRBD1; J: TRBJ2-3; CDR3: CASSDGTGALVRTDTQYF; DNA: TGTGCCAGCAGTGATGGGACAGGGGCGTTGGTTAGAACAGATACGCAGTATTTT
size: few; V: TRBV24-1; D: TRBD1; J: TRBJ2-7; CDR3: CATSDPRTGPYEQYF; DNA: TGTGCCACCAGTGATCCCCGGACAGGGCCCTACGAGCAGTACTTC
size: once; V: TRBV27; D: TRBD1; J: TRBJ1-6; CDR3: CASSTPGQGGYSPLHF; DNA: TGTGCCAGCAGTACTCCGGGACAGGGGGGGTATTCACCCCTCCACTTT
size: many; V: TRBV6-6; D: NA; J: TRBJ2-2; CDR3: CASNLENTGELFF; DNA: TGTGCCAGCAATTTGGAAAACACCGGGGAGCTGTTTTTT
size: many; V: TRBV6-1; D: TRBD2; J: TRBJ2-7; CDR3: CASSTFTSGTSYEQYF; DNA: TGTGCCAGCAGTACATTTACTAGCGGGACATCCTACGAGCAGTACTTC
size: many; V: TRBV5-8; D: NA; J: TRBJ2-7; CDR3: CASSRTGTPLGQYF; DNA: TGTGCCAGCAGCCGAACCGGGACACCCCTCGGGCAGTACTTC
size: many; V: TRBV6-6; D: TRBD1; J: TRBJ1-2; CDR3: CASSYGGQGSGGYTF; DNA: TGTGCCAGCAGTTACGGAGGACAGGGGTCGGGTGGCTACACCTTC
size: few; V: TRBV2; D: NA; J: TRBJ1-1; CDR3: CASRTTGAMTNTEAFF; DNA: TGTGCCAGCAGGACAACGGGGGCCATGACGAACACTGAGGCTTTCTTT
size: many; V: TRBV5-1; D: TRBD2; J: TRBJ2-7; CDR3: CASSSGTSGYEQYF; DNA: TGCGCCAGCAGCTCCGGGACTAGCGGCTACGAGCAGTACTTC
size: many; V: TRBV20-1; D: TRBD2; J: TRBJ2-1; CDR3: CSARGGRTSGGNEQFF; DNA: TGCAGTGCTAGAGGCGGGAGGACTAGCGGGGGAAATGAGCAGTTCTTC
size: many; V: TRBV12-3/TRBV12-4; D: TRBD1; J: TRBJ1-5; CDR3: CASKLTGALNQPQHF; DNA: TGTGCCAGCAAGCTGACAGGGGCGCTCAATCAGCCCCAGCATTTT
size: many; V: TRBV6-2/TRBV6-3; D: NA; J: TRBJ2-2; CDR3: CASRAGTTTGELFF; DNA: TGTGCCAGCAGGGCCGGGACCACCACCGGGGAGCTGTTTTTT
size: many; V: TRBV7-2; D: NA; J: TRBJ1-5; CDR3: CASSFTRDPNQPQHF; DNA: TGTGCCAGCAGCTTCACTAGGGACCCCAATCAGCCCCAGCATTTT
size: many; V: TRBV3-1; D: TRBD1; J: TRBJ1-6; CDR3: CASSQDWLQGSPLHF; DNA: TGTGCCAGCAGCCAAGATTGGCTACAGGGGTCTCCCCTCCACTTT
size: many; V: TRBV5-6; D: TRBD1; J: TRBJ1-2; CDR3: CASRTRDRGPNGYTF; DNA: TGTGCCAGCAGAACCCGGGACAGGGGGCCGAATGGCTACACCTTC
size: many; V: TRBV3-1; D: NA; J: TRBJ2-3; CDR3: CASSPRGITDTQYF; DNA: TGTGCCAGCAGCCCCAGGGGTATCACAGATACGCAGTATTTT
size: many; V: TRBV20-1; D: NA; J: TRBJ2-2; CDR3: CSASSGTNTGELFF; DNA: TGCAGTGCTAGTTCCGGGACGAACACCGGGGAGCTGTTTTTT
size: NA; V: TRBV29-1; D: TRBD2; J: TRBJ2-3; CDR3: CSVPGVAGAMDF; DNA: TGCAGCGTTCCCGGGGTAGCGGGGGCAATGGATTTT
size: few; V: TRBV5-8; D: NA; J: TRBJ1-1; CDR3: CASSPGQSLNTEAFF; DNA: TGTGCCAGCAGCCCCGGACAGTCGCTGAACACTGAAGCTTTCTTT
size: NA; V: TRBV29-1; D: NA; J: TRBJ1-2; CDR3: CSVESRGSYGYTF; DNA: TGCAGCGTTGAAAGCCGGGGGAGCTATGGCTACACCTTC
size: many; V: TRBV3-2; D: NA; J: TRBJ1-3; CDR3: CASSQDKDRGAGNTIYF; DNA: TGTGCCAGCAGCCAAGATAAGGACAGGGGGGCTGGAAACACCATATATTTT
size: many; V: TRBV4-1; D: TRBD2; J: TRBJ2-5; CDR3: CASSLIRTSGETQYF; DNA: TGCGCCAGCAGCCTAATTAGGACTAGCGGGGAGACCCAGTACTTC
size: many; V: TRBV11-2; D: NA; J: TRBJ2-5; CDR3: CASSFRWGETQYF; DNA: TGTGCCAGCAGCTTCCGGTGGGGAGAGACCCAGTACTTC
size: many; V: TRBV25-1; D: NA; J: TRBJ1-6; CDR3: CASRGLLAVNSPLHF; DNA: TGTGCCAGCAGAGGCCTATTGGCAGTTAATTCACCCCTCCACTTT